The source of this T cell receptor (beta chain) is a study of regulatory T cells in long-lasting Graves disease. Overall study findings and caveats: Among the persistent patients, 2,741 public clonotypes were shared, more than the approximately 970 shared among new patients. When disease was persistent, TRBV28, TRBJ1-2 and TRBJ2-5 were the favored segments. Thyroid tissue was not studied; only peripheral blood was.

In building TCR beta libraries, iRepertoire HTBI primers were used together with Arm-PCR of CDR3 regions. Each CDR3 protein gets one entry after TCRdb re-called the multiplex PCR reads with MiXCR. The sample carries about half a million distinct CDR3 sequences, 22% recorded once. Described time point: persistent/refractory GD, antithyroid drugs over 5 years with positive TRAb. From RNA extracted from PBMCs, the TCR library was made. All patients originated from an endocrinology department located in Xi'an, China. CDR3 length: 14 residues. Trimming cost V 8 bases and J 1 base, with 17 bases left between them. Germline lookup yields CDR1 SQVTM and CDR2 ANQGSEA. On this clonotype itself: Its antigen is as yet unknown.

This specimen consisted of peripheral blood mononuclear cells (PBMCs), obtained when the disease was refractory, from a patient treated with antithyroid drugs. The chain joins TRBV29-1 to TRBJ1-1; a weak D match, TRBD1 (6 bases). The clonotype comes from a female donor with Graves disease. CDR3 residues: CSSNAGGTNTEAFF. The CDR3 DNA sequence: TGCAGCTCCAACGCCGGGGGCACGAACACTGAAGCTTTCTTT.